This T cell receptor (beta chain) was captured in a study of T cells in Graves' hyperthyroidism and ophthalmopathy. Amplified TCR beta CDR3 regions derived from RNA transcripts. With the HTBI primer set, the TCR CDR3 went through a first round of RT-PCR. Via MiXCR, TCRdb re-called the multiplex PCR reads, giving one row per CDR3 protein. This table has 500,000 to 650,000 distinct CDR3 sequences, about 14% appearing once. The germline V and J ends were trimmed by 7 bases and 2 bases, with 20 bases remaining between them. The CDR3 is 16 residues long. Germline CDR1 reads LNHDA; CDR2 reads SQIVND (reference sequence). With regard to this clonotype: Its antigen remains unidentified.

Study results and limitations: Most thyroid clonotypes that were expanded above 0.001 also turned up in blood.

V is TRBV19 and J is TRBJ1-1; D uncertain. This clonotype originated in a woman aged 45 to 65 with Graves' ophthalmopathy. Sequencing was done on a sample of blood. Here the CDR3 DNA reads TGTGCCAGTATCCGGGTTTTGACGGCGTTCAACACTGAAGCTTTCTTT. As protein: CASIRVLTAFNTEAFF.